One sample yielded the 23 T cell receptor beta chains listed below, sequenced in a study of blood T cell repertoires in COVID-19. Only in-frame clones appear in the TCRdb table, and some are missing; sequencing was by immunoSEQ multiplex PCR. The data hold about 230,000 clones, with more than 75% observed a single time. The sample was peripheral blood. The receptor source for this set is a man aged 50-60 years with COVID-19, enrolled during active disease.

The rearrangement links TRBV6-5 to TRBJ2-4, with a weak D call TRBD2 (5 bases). V was clipped by 2 bases and J by 8 bases, with 7 bases between them. This CDR3 spans 12 amino acids. Germline CDR1 MNHEY, CDR2 SVGAGI. The CDR3 nucleotides are TGTGCCAGCAGTTACCTGGGAGACATTCAGTACTTC. This encodes CASSYLGDIQYF.

This chain uses TRBV6-1 with TRBJ2-6, with 7 bases identical to TRBD1. Germline V gives CDR1 MNHNS, CDR2 SASEGT. The length of the CDR3 is 16 residues. The J segment lost 2 bases and the V segment lost 2 bases, leaving 3 bases of the junction unmatched. The CDR3 sequence is CASSERGLTGANVLTF. Here the CDR3 DNA reads TGTGCCAGCAGTGAAAGGGGGCTAACTGGGGCCAACGTCCTGACTTTC.

The V call is TRBV5-6, the J call TRBJ1-4; 9 nucleotides line up with TRBD1. The germline V gene has CDR1 SGHDT and CDR2 YYEEEE. The CDR3 runs to 15 residues. Unmatched junction bases numbered 8, after V lost 4 bases and J lost 7 bases. The CDR3 DNA sequence: TGTGCCAGCAGCCTGCCGGGACAGGGTTTTGAAAAACTGTTTTTT. Its protein is CASSLPGQGFEKLFF.

V is TRBV6-2 or TRBV6-3 and J is TRBJ2-2; D gene unclear. CDR3 size: 12 residues. Germline assignment: CDR1 MNHEY and CDR2 SVGEGT. V was shortened by 0 bases and J by 8 bases, with 4 bases between the two germline ends. The CDR3 bases are TGTGCCAGCAGTTACTCGGAGGGGGAGCTGTTTTTT. This gives the protein CASSYSEGELFF.

The chain recombines TRBV30 with TRBJ2-5; TRBD2 matches 7 bases. Germline CDR1 reads GTSNPN; CDR2 reads SVGIG (reference sequence). This CDR3 has 16 residues. V trimming: 5 bases; J trimming: 5 bases; junction bases outside the gene matches: 17. The CDR3 DNA reads TGTGCCTGGGTACCCCTATTGGCGGGGGAGGTGGAGACCCAGTACTTC. Its protein product is CAWVPLLAGEVETQYF.

The gene calls are TRBV6-5 and TRBJ1-6; D remains ambiguous. Germline CDR1 reads MNHEY; CDR2 reads SVGAGI. This CDR3 region has 14 residues. V was clipped by 8 bases and J by 0 bases, with 8 bases between them. As DNA, the CDR3 is TGTGCCAGCGGGCAAGGCTCCTATAATTCACCCCTCCACTTT. Translated: CASGQGSYNSPLHF.

This chain connects TRBV11-1 to TRBJ1-3; D remains unclear. With 5 bases removed from V and 0 bases from J, the gap between germline ends came to 8 bases. Germline V gene lookup returns CDR1 SGHAT and CDR2 FQDESV (reference sequence). There are 14 residues in the CDR3. The CDR3 DNA follows: TGTGCCAGCAGCGCGGCGGGCTCTGGAAACACCATATATTTT. As protein: CASSAAGSGNTIYF.

This clone was picked up one time. The rearrangement links TRBV9 to TRBJ2-2; 7 bases align to TRBD1. V trimming: 0 bases; J trimming: 5 bases; junction bases outside the gene matches: 7. Germline assignment: CDR1 SGDLS and CDR2 YYNGEE. There are 16 residues in the CDR3. The CDR3 region is CASSVAVGGLTGELFF. The CDR3 DNA reads TGTGCCAGCAGCGTAGCTGTAGGGGGCTTGACCGGGGAGCTGTTTTTT.

The chain uses TRBV15 and TRBJ2-3, with 12 bases matching TRBD2. This CDR3 region has 18 residues. V lost 0 bases and J lost 1; bases outside the gene matches: 5. In germline, CDR1 is LNHNV, CDR2 YYDKDF (reference sequence). The CDR3 DNA follows: TGTGCCACCAGCAGAGACCTAGCGGGAGGGCCGGGCACAGATACGCAGTATTTT. It codes for CATSRDLAGGPGTDTQYF.

The chain employs TRBV9 and TRBJ2-2; D unresolved. Trimming stripped 0 bases from V and 0 bases from J, with 6 bases between. The CDR3 is 15 residues long. The V gene's germline CDR1 is SGDLS and CDR2 YYNGEE. The CDR3 DNA is TGTGCCAGCAGCGTAGGCACTTCGAACACCGGGGAGCTGTTTTTT. As protein: CASSVGTSNTGELFF.

The chain combines TRBV5-1 with TRBJ2-3; 7 nucleotides align to TRBD2. Germline assignment: CDR1 SGHRS and CDR2 YFSETQ. The CDR3 consists of 14 residues. The V and J ends lost 3 bases and 0 bases, in that order; junction bases with no gene match: 1. CDR3 loop: CASSSAGSTDTQYF. DNA of the CDR3: TGCGCCAGCAGCTCAGCGGGAAGCACAGATACGCAGTATTTT.

In DNA form, the CDR3 reads TGTGCCATCACAGGACAGGGGATGAACGAGCAGTACTTC. It codes for CAITGQGMNEQYF. This sequence joins TRBV10-3 and TRBJ2-7; 9 bases are a match to TRBD1. Germline assignment: CDR1 ENHRY and CDR2 SYGVKD. CDR3 length equals 13 residues. Trimming took 7 bases from V and 5 from J; bases not matched to a gene: 6.

The chain uses TRBV4-3 and TRBJ1-1; 8 positions match TRBD1. The V segment lost 0 bases and the J segment 5 bases; nucleotides outside the gene matches: 11. The CDR3 loop spans 17 amino acids. Germline CDR1 reads LGHNA; CDR2 reads YSLEER. The CDR3 loop reads CASSQEWDRLQGTEAFF. In nucleotides, the CDR3 is TGCGCCAGCAGCCAAGAATGGGACAGGCTCCAAGGTACTGAAGCTTTCTTT.

This clone appeared once. This chain uses TRBV20-1 with TRBJ1-6; the D gene is possibly TRBD1 (5 bases). From germline, CDR1 is DFQATT and CDR2 SNEGSKA (reference sequence). The CDR3 length is 14 residues. V lost 3 bases and J lost 6, with 12 bases in between. The CDR3 protein is CSASPPGGNSPLHF. The DNA of the CDR3 is TGCAGTGCTAGTCCACCCGGGGGTAATTCACCCCTCCACTTT.

Here the CDR3 DNA reads TGCGCCAGCAGCCAAGTAAGGCCACTAGCGGGGGGATCCTACGAGCAGTACTTC. This sequence encodes CASSQVRPLAGGSYEQYF. The chain recombines TRBV4-1 with TRBJ2-7; TRBD2 aligns across 12 bases. The CDR3 contains 18 residues. V lost 1 base and J lost 1; bases outside the gene matches: 8. The germline CDR1 and CDR2 sequences are MGHRA and YSYEKL.

The rearrangement joins TRBV5-4 to TRBJ1-2, with 8 bases fitting TRBD1. This CDR3 region has 14 residues. Trimming took 2 bases from V and 8 from J; bases not matched to a gene: 8. From germline, CDR1 is SGHNT and CDR2 YYREEE (reference sequence). The CDR3 DNA follows: TGTGCCAGCAGCTTAATGACAGGGGAATACGGCTACACCTTC. Translating it yields CASSLMTGEYGYTF.

This rearrangement joins TRBV2 to TRBJ1-4; 9 bases line up with TRBD1. The V gene end was trimmed by 6 bases and the J gene end by 12 bases; junction bases not matched to a gene: 5. Per the germline V gene, CDR1 is SNHLY and CDR2 is FYNNEI. The CDR3 totals 12 residues. CDR3 sequence: CASRPQGAELFF. CDR3 sequence (DNA): TGTGCCAGCAGACCACAGGGGGCCGAACTGTTTTTT.

The chain is built from TRBV5-1 and TRBJ2-7; 14 bases fit TRBD2. Germline loops: CDR1 SGHRS, CDR2 YFSETQ. This CDR3 has 16 residues. V shed 0 bases and J 5 bases; nucleotides not matched to a gene: 4. The CDR3 here is CASSLGLAGGPNEQYF. For the CDR3, the DNA is TGCGCCAGCAGCTTGGGACTAGCGGGAGGGCCGAACGAGCAGTACTTC.

The chain is built from TRBV7-9 and TRBJ1-4, with D perhaps TRBD1 (6 bases). The germline gives CDR1 SEHNR, CDR2 FQNEAQ (reference sequence). V was clipped by 5 bases and J by 0 bases, with 16 bases between them. The CDR3 spans 17 residues. CDR3 sequence (DNA): TGTGCCAGCAGCCCCAGGGGCAGGGAAGCAACTAATGAAAAACTGTTTTTT. Translation gives CASSPRGREATNEKLFF. The full variable domain, with the rest looked up from reference TRBV7-9 and TRBJ1-4, is DTGVSQNPRHKITKRGQNVTFRCDPISEHNRLYWYRQTLGQGPEFLTYFQNEAQLEKSRLLSDRFSAERPKGSFSTLEIQRTEQGDSAMYLCASSPRGREATNEKLFFGSGTQLSVL.

The CDR3 DNA follows: TGTGCCAGCAGCTTAGTAAGGACTAGCGGGAGGATATACAATGAGCAGTTCTTC. Its protein is CASSLVRTSGRIYNEQFF. The genes are TRBV7-2 and TRBJ2-1, with 14 nucleotides matching TRBD2. Trimming cost V 1 base and J 4 bases; bases outside gene matches: 6. The CDR3 totals 18 residues. Looked up from germline, CDR1 is SGHTA and CDR2 is FQGNSA.

The chain links TRBV7-8 to TRBJ2-3; 14 positions agree with TRBD2. The V segment lost 6 bases and the J segment 4 bases; nucleotides outside the gene matches: 12. Looked up from germline, CDR1 is SGHVS and CDR2 is FQNEAQ. The CDR3 has 18 amino acids. The CDR3: CASSSGLAGGFKPDTQYF. CDR3 in DNA: TGTGCCAGCAGTTCCGGACTAGCGGGGGGTTTTAAGCCAGATACGCAGTATTTT.

This sequence joins TRBV11-2 and TRBJ1-6, with unresolved D. The CDR3 extends over 15 amino acids. The germline CDR1 and CDR2 sequences are SGHAT and FQNNGV. V lost 0 bases to trimming and J lost 7 bases, with 10 bases between them. The chain's CDR3 is CASSLDPIRNSPLHF. CDR3 bases: TGTGCCAGCAGCTTAGACCCGATTAGAAATTCACCCCTCCACTTT.

This chain connects TRBV6-2 or TRBV6-3 to TRBJ1-5, with 7 bases matching TRBD1. Germline-derived CDR1 and CDR2 are MNHEY and SVGEGT. The length of the CDR3 is 15 residues. V lost 2 bases, J lost 5 bases, and 6 bases stayed unmatched. The CDR3 protein is CASSYGGGQDQPQHF. Here the CDR3 DNA reads TGTGCCAGCAGTTACGGGGGAGGACAGGATCAGCCCCAGCATTTT.